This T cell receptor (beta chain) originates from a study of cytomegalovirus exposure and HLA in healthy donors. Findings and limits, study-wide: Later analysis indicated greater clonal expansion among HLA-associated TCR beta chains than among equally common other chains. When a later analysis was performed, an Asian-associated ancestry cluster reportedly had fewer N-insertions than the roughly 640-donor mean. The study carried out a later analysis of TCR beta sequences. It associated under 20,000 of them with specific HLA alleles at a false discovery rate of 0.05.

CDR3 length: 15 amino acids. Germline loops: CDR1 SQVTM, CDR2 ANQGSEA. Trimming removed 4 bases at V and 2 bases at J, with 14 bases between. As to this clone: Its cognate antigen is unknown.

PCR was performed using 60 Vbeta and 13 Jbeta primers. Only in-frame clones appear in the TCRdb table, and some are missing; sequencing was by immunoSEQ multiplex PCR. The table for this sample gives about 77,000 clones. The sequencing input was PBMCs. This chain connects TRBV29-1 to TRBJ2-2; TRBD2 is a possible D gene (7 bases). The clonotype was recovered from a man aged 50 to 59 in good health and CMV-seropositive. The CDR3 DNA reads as TGCAGCGTTGTTGGGGGGGCTCTTAACACCGGGGAGCTGTTTTTT. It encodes CSVVGGALNTGELFF.